Listed here are 28 T cell receptor beta chains from one sample, sequenced in a study of blood T cell repertoires in COVID-19. The repertoire was sequenced with immunoSEQ multiplex PCR; TCRdb's copy has only in-frame clones and lacks some. The sample carries a few hundred thousand clones, roughly 80% recorded once. Sequenced sample: peripheral blood. The receptor source for this set is a woman in her 70s with acute or convalescent COVID-19.

The chain links TRBV6-5 to TRBJ2-2, with D possibly TRBD1 on 6 matching bases. Germline CDR1 MNHEY, CDR2 SVGAGI. V shed 6 bases and J shed 4 bases, with 12 bases lying between them. This CDR3 is built from 14 residues. Here the CDR3 DNA reads TGTGCCAGCAGCTCACAGACAGGCACCGGGGAGCTGTTTTTT. Amino acid sequence: CASSSQTGTGELFF.

This chain joins TRBV15 and TRBJ2-7; 10 positions match TRBD1. Unmatched junction bases numbered 6, after V lost 4 bases and J lost 0 bases. This CDR3 comprises 16 residues. Germline V gene lookup returns CDR1 LNHNV and CDR2 YYDKDF (reference sequence). This CDR3 reads CATSKDRDRGSYEQYF. CDR3 nucleotide sequence: TGTGCCACCAGCAAAGACCGGGACAGGGGCTCCTACGAGCAGTACTTC.

The V call is TRBV7-2, the J call TRBJ2-5; tentative D call: TRBD2 (5 bases). The CDR3 is 13 residues long. Trimming left V 2 bases short and J 8 bases short, with 12 bases between. Germline values: CDR1 SGHTA, CDR2 FQGNSA. The CDR3 loop reads CASSLNPSITQYF. The CDR3 bases are TGTGCCAGCAGCTTAAATCCTAGCATCACCCAGTACTTC. Supplemented by reference TRBV7-2 and TRBJ2-5, the full variable domain reads GAGVSQSPSNKVTEKGKDVELRCDPISGHTALYWYRQSLGQGLEFLIYFQGNSAPDKSGLPSDRFSAERTGGSVSTLTIQRTQQEDSAVYLCASSLNPSITQYFGPGTRLLVL.

The J gene is TRBJ2-7, the V gene TRBV14; 11 nucleotides line up with TRBD2. With V trimmed by 1 base and J by 8 bases, 7 bases remained unmatched. This CDR3 comprises 15 residues. Germline CDR1 is SGHDN and CDR2 is FVKESK. This CDR3 reads CASSQAASGGIKQYF. As DNA, the CDR3 is TGTGCCAGCAGCCAAGCGGCTAGCGGGGGGATCAAGCAGTACTTC.

The J gene is TRBJ2-5, the V gene TRBV6-6; 7 bases match TRBD1. Germline-derived CDR1 and CDR2 are MNHNY and SVGAGI (reference sequence). This CDR3 contains 13 residues. Trimming removed 5 bases from V and 5 bases from J; junction bases left unmatched: 5. The chain's CDR3 is CASSVQGEETQYF. As DNA, the CDR3 is TGTGCCAGCAGTGTTCAGGGGGAGGAGACCCAGTACTTC.

In its sample, this clone was seen once. V is TRBV4-1 and J is TRBJ2-1; D is unclear. The germline V gene has CDR1 MGHRA and CDR2 YSYEKL. V lost 0 bases and J lost 2, with 8 bases in between. The CDR3 is 15 amino acids. CDR3 region: CASSQEVAAYNEQFF. The CDR3 DNA reads as TGCGCCAGCAGCCAAGAGGTAGCAGCCTACAATGAGCAGTTCTTC.

The V call is TRBV7-2, the J call TRBJ2-7, with TRBD2 matching 7 bases. J was trimmed by 3 bases and V by 1 base; bases with no gene match: 3. Germline V gene lookup returns CDR1 SGHTA and CDR2 FQGNSA. The CDR3 is 14 residues long. The CDR3 sequence is CASSLGGGLYEQYF. CDR3 DNA: TGTGCCAGCAGCTTAGGCGGGGGACTCTACGAGCAGTACTTC.

This clone was seen a few times. The CDR3 sequence is CASSLDVVAVRGPTYNEQFF. In nucleotides, the CDR3 is TGTGCCAGCAGCTTAGATGTTGTAGCGGTGAGGGGTCCTACCTACAATGAGCAGTTCTTC. V usage is TRBV11-2 and J usage is TRBJ2-1; maybe TRBD2 (6 bases). CDR1 is SGHAT and CDR2 is FQNNGV in the germline V gene. CDR3 length equals 20 residues. V was trimmed by 0 bases and J by 2 bases, leaving 23 bases between them.

The sample holds one count of this clone. This chain connects TRBV30 to TRBJ1-5; tentatively, D is TRBD1 (6 bases). CDR1 is GTSNPN and CDR2 is SVGIG in the germline V gene (reference sequence). The V gene lost 0 bases and the J gene lost 7 bases, with 13 bases spanning the gap. The CDR3 spans 14 residues. Here the CDR3 reads CAWSVQGGWQPQHF. CDR3 in DNA: TGTGCCTGGAGTGTACAAGGGGGTTGGCAGCCCCAGCATTTT.

This clone showed up just a few times. In nucleotides, the CDR3 is TGTGCCAGTAGTATGAGTGACAGGGCCTCACCCCTCCACTTT. The encoded protein is CASSMSDRASPLHF. J is TRBJ1-6 and V is TRBV19, with 7 bases lining up with TRBD1. The CDR3 covers 14 residues. Per germline, CDR1 LNHDA and CDR2 SQIVND (reference sequence). J gave up 10 bases and V 3 bases, and 6 bases lay outside the gene matches.

V and J are TRBV19 and TRBJ2-1; 9 nucleotides agree with TRBD2. Trimming took 6 bases from V and 4 from J; bases not matched to a gene: 7. Looked up from germline, CDR1 is LNHDA and CDR2 is SQIVND (reference sequence). CDR3 length: 15 residues. CDR3 region: CASRAGGPFYNEQFF. The CDR3 bases are TGTGCCAGTAGAGCGGGGGGCCCATTTTACAATGAGCAGTTCTTC.

The chain links TRBV3-1 (or the pseudogene TRBV3-2) to TRBJ2-7, with 8 nucleotides matching TRBD2. This CDR3 has 16 amino acids. Germline CDR1 reads LGHDT; CDR2 reads YNNKEL (reference sequence). The trim removed 2 bases at V and 6 bases at J, leaving 12 bases unmatched. CDR3 amino acids: CASSQPTGTRGSEQYF. CDR3 DNA sequence: TGTGCCAGCAGCCAACCGACCGGGACTAGGGGGTCCGAGCAGTACTTC.

This chain connects TRBV2 to TRBJ2-3, with D tentatively TRBD1 (6 bases). CDR3 size: 14 residues. The V and J ends lost 7 bases and 2 bases respectively, with 13 bases between them. The germline gives CDR1 SNHLY, CDR2 FYNNEI. The CDR3 nucleotides read TGTGCCAGCAACCACTGGACAGACACAGATACGCAGTATTTT. Its translation: CASNHWTDTDTQYF.

The chain employs TRBV6-5 and TRBJ1-1, with 7 positions matching TRBD1. The germline gives CDR1 MNHEY, CDR2 SVGAGI. V shed 3 bases, J shed 4 bases, and the junction held 8 bases outside the gene matches. This CDR3 region has 15 residues. The CDR3 nucleotides read TGTGCCAGCAGTTATTCAATGACAGGGAGCACTGAAGCTTTCTTT. This encodes CASSYSMTGSTEAFF.

This clone occurred once. The chain uses TRBV6-1 and TRBJ2-1, with TRBD2 matching 8 bases. Trimming at V came to 1 base and at J to 6 bases, leaving 5 bases not matched to a gene. The V gene's germline CDR1 is MNHNS and CDR2 SASEGT. The CDR3 spans 15 residues. The CDR3 region is CASSEGQAGGNEQFF. In DNA, the CDR3 is TGTGCCAGCAGTGAAGGACAGGCGGGGGGCAATGAGCAGTTCTTC.

The gene calls are TRBV27 and TRBJ2-1; no firm D call. There are 14 residues in the CDR3. V lost 0 bases and J lost 6, with 9 bases in between. Germline V CDR1 and CDR2: MNHEY, SMNVEV (reference sequence). The CDR3 region has the DNA TGTGCCAGCAGTTTATCCGGCCAGCGCAATGAGCAGTTCTTC. Amino acids: CASSLSGQRNEQFF.

The J gene is TRBJ2-1, the V gene TRBV7-2; D is ambiguous. Germline-derived CDR1 and CDR2 are SGHTA and FQGNSA. CDR3 length: 12 amino acids. Trimming left V 1 base short and J 8 bases short, with 6 bases between. CDR3 loop: CASSLGEYEQFF. The CDR3 region has the DNA TGTGCCAGCAGCTTAGGAGAATATGAGCAGTTCTTC. Combining the CDR3 with reference TRBV7-2 and TRBJ2-1 gives the whole variable domain GAGVSQSPSNKVTEKGKDVELRCDPISGHTALYWYRQSLGQGLEFLIYFQGNSAPDKSGLPSDRFSAERTGGSVSTLTIQRTQQEDSAVYLCASSLGEYEQFFGPGTRLTVL.

The rearrangement joins TRBV7-8 to TRBJ2-3; 7 bases agree with TRBD2. CDR3 length: 15 amino acids. After removal of 4 bases from V and 3 bases from J, the junction contained 7 bases not matched to a gene. Germline V gene lookup returns CDR1 SGHVS and CDR2 FQNEAQ. The DNA for the CDR3 is TGTGCCAGCAGCTACCTCGGACTAGAGACAGATACGCAGTATTTT. Amino acids: CASSYLGLETDTQYF.

This chain links TRBV14 with TRBJ1-1, with 7 bases lining up with TRBD1. The V gene's germline CDR1 is SGHDN and CDR2 FVKESK. This CDR3 has 15 residues. The junction had 10 bases not matched to a gene; V was cut back by 8 bases and J by 1 base. Here the CDR3 DNA reads TGTGCCAGCCGAAACACAGGGGCTGGGAACACTGAAGCTTTCTTT. Translation gives CASRNTGAGNTEAFF.

The J gene is TRBJ2-5, the V gene TRBV7-3; 7 bases agree with TRBD1. This CDR3 has 18 amino acids. From germline, CDR1 is SGHTA and CDR2 FQGTGA. V was clipped by 5 bases and J by 1 base; unmatched bases: 16. Written as DNA, the CDR3 is TGTGCCAGCAGCCCATTGCCCGGGACAGAAACCTCCCAAGAGACCCAGTACTTC. Protein: CASSPLPGTETSQETQYF.

This clone was detected only a few times. The V gene is TRBV19, the J gene TRBJ1-5, with D maybe TRBD1 (6 bases). Germline CDR1 reads LNHDA; CDR2 reads SQIVND (reference sequence). This CDR3 spans 16 amino acids. V was trimmed by 3 bases and J by 1 base, leaving 13 bases between them. The CDR3 spells CASSIRGGRSNQPQHF. The CDR3 DNA sequence: TGTGCCAGTAGTATTAGGGGGGGACGGAGCAATCAGCCCCAGCATTTT.

This clone was found once. The CDR3 protein is CASGQLAGWGELFF. The CDR3 DNA sequence: TGTGCTAGTGGTCAACTAGCGGGCTGGGGGGAGCTGTTTTTT. V and J are TRBV12-5 and TRBJ2-2, with 9 bases fitting TRBD2. V lost 5 bases and J lost 8; bases outside the gene matches: 6. The germline gives CDR1 LGHNT, CDR2 FRNRAP. The CDR3 is 14 residues long. Filled out from reference TRBV12-5 and TRBJ2-2, the complete variable domain reads DARVTQTPRHKVTEMGQEVTMRCQPILGHNTVFWYRQTMMQGLELLAYFRNRAPLDDSGMPKDRFSAEMPDATLATLKIQPSEPRDSAVYFCASGQLAGWGELFFGEGSRLTVL.

The sample holds one count of this clone. The chain couples TRBV6-5 to TRBJ1-4; perhaps TRBD1 as D (5 bases). Trimming took off 2 bases at V and 4 bases at J, with 11 bases between the two ends. The CDR3 has 15 amino acids. Germline V gene sequence: CDR1 MNHEY, CDR2 SVGAGI. CDR3 sequence (DNA): TGTGCCAGCAGTTACGGACAAGACTTTAATGAAAAACTGTTTTTT. Protein sequence: CASSYGQDFNEKLFF.

In its sample, this clone was seen a few times. Other nucleotide sequences in the sample specify the same CDR3. The J gene is TRBJ1-1, the V gene TRBV5-1; TRBD1 aligns across 7 bases. V lost 5 bases and J lost 1; bases outside the gene matches: 2. The CDR3 is made up of 13 amino acids. Germline V CDR1 and CDR2: SGHRS, YFSETQ. Here the CDR3 reads CASSRTGNTEAFF. The CDR3 bases are TGCGCCAGCAGTCGGACAGGGAACACTGAAGCTTTCTTT.

This chain connects TRBV11-2 to TRBJ2-3; 14 nucleotides agree with TRBD2. Germline V CDR1 and CDR2: SGHAT, FQNNGV. This CDR3 region has 18 residues. With V trimmed by 4 bases and J by 1 base, 7 bases remained unmatched. CDR3 DNA sequence: TGTGCCAGCAGCTCCCTTTGGGGACTAGCGGGGGGCACAGATACGCAGTATTTT. The encoded protein is CASSSLWGLAGGTDTQYF.

The chain links TRBV2 to TRBJ2-7, with TRBD1 as a possible D gene (5 bases). The CDR3 is made up of 12 amino acids. Trimming removed 8 bases at V and 0 bases at J, with 8 bases between. CDR1 is SNHLY and CDR2 is FYNNEI in the germline V gene. CDR3 in amino acids: CASWGYSYEQYF. As DNA, the CDR3 is TGTGCCAGCTGGGGCTACTCCTACGAGCAGTACTTC.

The J gene is TRBJ2-1, the V gene TRBV7-2; 9 bases fit TRBD1. The CDR3 has 16 amino acids. Trimming at V came to 0 bases and at J to 3 bases, leaving 3 bases not matched to a gene. From germline, CDR1 is SGHTA and CDR2 FQGNSA. Here the CDR3 reads CASSLAGTGSYNEQFF. Here the CDR3 DNA reads TGTGCCAGCAGCTTAGCGGGGACAGGGAGCTACAATGAGCAGTTCTTC.

For the CDR3, the DNA is TGTGCCACCAGTGATGATGGGACTAGCGGGAGCACAGATACGCAGTATTTT. Residues: CATSDDGTSGSTDTQYF. This chain uses TRBV24-1 with TRBJ2-3; TRBD2 matches at 12 bases. The CDR3 has 17 residues. CDR1 KGHDR and CDR2 SFDVKD come from the germline V gene. V dropped 3 bases and J dropped 0; count of bases not matched to a gene: 3.